Shown below are 3 T cell receptor beta chains from a single sample sequenced in a study of blood T cells in healthy people across ages. Through a sample-barcoded 5' primer and a J-beta primer mix, a second PCR was run for roughly 7 to 11 cycles. TCRdb reprocessed the 5' RACE reads with MiXCR, giving one entry per CDR3 protein. The sample yields roughly 1,500,000 distinct CDR3 sequences, approximately 38% seen once. Specimen: blood. These receptors originate from a woman aged 18-29 years in good health.

This chain uses TRBV7-2 with TRBJ2-2; tentative D call: TRBD2 (7 bases). The V and J ends lost 2 bases and 6 bases respectively, with 19 bases between them. There are 17 residues in the CDR3. Germline V CDR1 and CDR2: SGHTA, FQGNSA. CDR3 nucleotides: TGTGCCAGCAGCTTATCTCCCGTAGGAGGGGGGGCCGGGGAGCTGTTTTTT. Amino acid sequence: CASSLSPVGGGAGELFF.

This clonotype has a handful of counts. The CDR3 DNA follows: TGCAGTGCTAGACCTAGCGGTACCTCTGAGGAGCAGTTCTTC. This encodes CSARPSGTSEEQFF. The V and J genes are TRBV20-1 and TRBJ2-1; 7 bases fit TRBD2. With V trimmed by 2 bases and J by 10 bases, 11 bases remained unmatched. The CDR3 contains 14 residues. Germline CDR1 and CDR2: DFQATT and SNEGSKA (reference sequence).

This clonotype was seen a handful of times. V gene TRBV12-3 or TRBV12-4 combines with J gene TRBJ2-7; possible D gene TRBD1, 6 bases. This CDR3 has 13 amino acids. V lost 5 bases, J lost 4 bases, and 12 bases lay in between. The DNA of the CDR3 is TGTGCCAGCAGTCGGACAGAGATTTACGAGCAGTACTTC. Translating gives CASSRTEIYEQYF.